This T cell receptor beta chain appears in the sequencing data of a study of blood T cells in healthy people across ages. Study overall: When template switching was applied, about one barcoded beta molecule was captured per two T cells.

This CDR3 region has 14 residues. Germline-derived CDR1 and CDR2 are SGHTA and FQGNSA. V was cut by 1 base and J by 10 bases, with 11 bases left in between. This clonotype was seen only a few times. The antigen is not known. Notes on the study in general: Measured against age, TCR beta diversity per million T cells decreased in a roughly linear manner. For the donors, CMV status was unknown and possibly confounded expanded clonotype changes.

With a J-beta primer mix and a sample-barcoded 5' primer, a second PCR ran about 6 to 11 cycles. One entry per CDR3 protein, called by TCRdb with MiXCR from the 5' RACE reads. The sample contains hundreds of thousands of distinct CDR3 sequences, 25% to 30% of which appear only once. The chain joins TRBV7-2 to TRBJ1-6; possibly TRBD1 for D (6 bases). The TCR sequence derives from a woman at least 80 years old in good health. The sequencing input was blood. DNA of the CDR3: TGTGCCAGCAGCTTAGGTGGGGGGGGCTCACCCCTCCACTTT. This translates into CASSLGGGGSPLHF. Full variable domain (outside the CDR3, taken from reference TRBV7-2 and TRBJ1-6): GAGVSQSPSNKVTEKGKDVELRCDPISGHTALYWYRQSLGQGLEFLIYFQGNSAPDKSGLPSDRFSAERTGGSVSTLTIQRTQQEDSAVYLCASSLGGGGSPLHFGNGTRLTVT.